What follows is one T cell receptor beta chain and its context. Its antigen is unknown. CDR3 length: 13 amino acids. Looked up from germline, CDR1 is SGHTA and CDR2 is FQGNSA. V was trimmed by 1 base and J by 8 bases, leaving 11 bases between them. The data were taken from a study of CD8 T cells in ankylosing spondylitis. Study-level findings and limits: Seemingly characteristic of ankylosing spondylitis blood was a TCR beta motif consisting of about 8 highly homologous variants. Earlier work had already found some motif variants in reactive arthritis synovial fluid and blood.

Via MiXCR, TCRdb re-called the 5' RACE reads, giving one row per CDR3 protein. The sample lists about 330,000 distinct CDR3 sequences, roughly 8% occurring once. The TCR was taken from a male donor with ankylosing spondylitis. The sample taken for sequencing was blood, either unsorted or a sorted T cell fraction (not recorded which). The V gene is TRBV7-2, the J gene TRBJ1-2; maybe TRBD1 (6 bases). CDR3 amino acids: CASSLDRVVGYTF. CDR3 nucleotides: TGTGCCAGCAGCTTAGACAGGGTCGTAGGCTACACCTTC.